The next 29 T cell receptor beta chains were all read from a single sample in a study of shared clonotypes between healthy human individuals. Repertoires were generated with immunoSEQ multiplex PCR, while TCRdb's copy carries only in-frame clones and drops some. The sample includes about 1.5 million clones, under 99% seen only once; the top ten take about 0.45%. The sample taken for sequencing was naive CD4+ T cells sorted from blood. Subset meaning: CD45RA+ positively selected. The source is a man aged 25 to 40 in good health.

This clone was counted once. The gene calls are TRBV28 and TRBJ1-2, with unresolved D. In germline, CDR1 is MDHEN, CDR2 SYDVKM. This CDR3 contains 12 residues. V shed 3 bases and J shed 4 bases, with 6 bases lying between them. The CDR3 DNA is TGTGCCAGCAGTTTGGCTAGCTATGGCTACACCTTC. This codes for CASSLASYGYTF.

CDR3 bases: TGTGCCACCTATCTGAACACTGAAGCTTTCTTT. Its protein product is CATYLNTEAFF. This chain links TRBV6-6 with TRBJ1-1; no clear D gene. In germline, CDR1 is MNHNY, CDR2 SVGAGI (reference sequence). The V gene lost 10 bases and the J gene lost 0 bases, with 6 bases spanning the gap. The CDR3 has 11 amino acids.

The chain recombines TRBV14 with TRBJ2-7; D may correspond to TRBD1 or TRBD2 (5 bases each). V lost 2 bases and J lost 11, with 19 bases in between. Germline V gives CDR1 SGHDN, CDR2 FVKESK. This CDR3 is 14 amino acids long. In DNA, the CDR3 is TGTGCCAGCAGCCAAAGGCCATACCGGGGCCCGGAGTACTTC. Translation: CASSQRPYRGPEYF.

CDR3 loop: CASSYLGAPNTGELFF. DNA for the CDR3: TGTGCCAGCAGTTACCTCGGGGCCCCGAACACCGGGGAGCTGTTTTTT. The rearrangement links TRBV6-5 to TRBJ2-2; the D call may be TRBD1 or TRBD2 (5 bases each). The V end was cut by 2 bases, the J end by 0 bases, with 10 bases between. Germline V lookup: CDR1 MNHEY, CDR2 SVGAGI. CDR3 length equals 16 residues.

The chain couples TRBV7-2 to TRBJ2-3; the match to TRBD2 covers 12 bases. The germline V gene encodes CDR1 SGHTA and CDR2 FQGNSA. V trimming: 4 bases; J trimming: 2 bases; junction bases outside the gene matches: 4. The CDR3 is 16 amino acids. The CDR3 DNA sequence: TGTGCCAGCAGCTGGGGACTAGCGGGTATCACAGATACGCAGTATTTT. This gives the protein CASSWGLAGITDTQYF. The whole variable domain, remainder taken from reference TRBV7-2 and TRBJ2-3, is GAGVSQSPSNKVTEKGKDVELRCDPISGHTALYWYRQSLGQGLEFLIYFQGNSAPDKSGLPSDRFSAERTGGSVSTLTIQRTQQEDSAVYLCASSWGLAGITDTQYFGPGTRLTVL.

The rearrangement uses TRBV2 and TRBJ1-1; D is unresolved. Deletions cut 6 bases from V and 4 bases from J, with 12 bases between. Per the germline V gene, CDR1 is SNHLY and CDR2 is FYNNEI. This CDR3 is 13 amino acids long. CDR3 coding DNA: TGTGCCAGCAGGGGCAGTCTCCCCACTGAAGCTTTCTTT. Its protein product is CASRGSLPTEAFF.

As regards this clone: This sample includes further DNA sequences coding for the same CDR3. The chain carries TRBV4-1 and TRBJ1-5; D gene ambiguous. Germline CDR1 is MGHRA and CDR2 is YSYEKL. This CDR3 has 13 amino acids. V was clipped by 0 bases and J by 5 bases, with 5 bases between them. The CDR3 here is CASSQDPDQPQHF. Here the CDR3 DNA reads TGCGCCAGCAGCCAAGATCCGGATCAGCCCCAGCATTTT.

This clone was found once. This same CDR3 is encoded by further DNA sequences in the sample. The J gene is TRBJ2-3, the V gene TRBV7-9; 11 bases are a match to TRBD2. V lost 2 bases and J lost 4; bases outside the gene matches: 8. The CDR3 loop spans 17 amino acids. Germline loops: CDR1 SEHNR, CDR2 FQNEAQ (reference sequence). The CDR3: CASSLSSSGRSADTQYF. CDR3 bases: TGTGCCAGCAGCTTAAGCTCTAGCGGGAGGTCGGCAGATACGCAGTATTTT. Full variable domain (missing parts from reference TRBV7-9 and TRBJ2-3): DTGVSQNPRHKITKRGQNVTFRCDPISEHNRLYWYRQTLGQGPEFLTYFQNEAQLEKSRLLSDRFSAERPKGSFSTLEIQRTEQGDSAMYLCASSLSSSGRSADTQYFGPGTRLTVL.

The chain uses TRBV7-2 and TRBJ2-7; perhaps TRBD1 as D (5 bases). Trimming cost V 3 bases and J 2 bases, with 8 bases left between them. The CDR3 is 13 residues long. From germline, CDR1 is SGHTA and CDR2 FQGNSA. The CDR3 coding sequence is TGTGCCAGCAGCTTCGACAGCACCTACGAGCAGTACTTC. Protein: CASSFDSTYEQYF.

The chain combines TRBV27 with TRBJ1-4, with D possibly TRBD1 on 5 matching bases. V was trimmed by 6 bases and J by 5 bases, leaving 13 bases between them. This CDR3 region has 14 residues. The germline CDR1 and CDR2 sequences are MNHEY and SMNVEV (reference sequence). The CDR3 sequence: CASRPWGLNEKLFF. The CDR3 nucleotides read TGTGCCAGCAGGCCCTGGGGCCTGAATGAAAAACTGTTTTTT.

The rearrangement uses TRBV9 and TRBJ2-2, with a weak D call TRBD2 (6 bases). Germline values: CDR1 SGDLS, CDR2 YYNGEE. This CDR3 region has 16 residues. Deletions cut 2 bases from V and 6 bases from J, with 17 bases between. CDR3 residues: CASSVRLALRAGELFF. CDR3 in DNA: TGTGCCAGCAGCGTCCGTCTAGCGTTAAGGGCCGGGGAGCTGTTTTTT.

In its sample, this clone was seen once. This sequence joins TRBV19 and TRBJ2-1, with D tentatively TRBD2 (5 bases). Germline CDR1 reads LNHDA; CDR2 reads SQIVND (reference sequence). There are 12 residues in the CDR3. V gave up 6 bases and J gave up 5 bases, with 8 bases separating them. The CDR3 region has the DNA TGTGCCAGTAGGAGGACTGACAATGAGCAGTTCTTC. Amino acid sequence: CASRRTDNEQFF.

The CDR3 DNA follows: TGTGCCAGCAGCCGTCGACAGGCCCCTCCGGGGACCCAGTACTTC. Its translation: CASSRRQAPPGTQYF. The chain carries TRBV28 and TRBJ2-5; D possibly corresponds to TRBD1 (6 bases). The germline V and J ends were trimmed by 6 bases and 7 bases, with 21 bases remaining between them. Per germline, CDR1 MDHEN and CDR2 SYDVKM. This CDR3 region has 15 residues.

This clone came up once. The J gene is TRBJ2-2, the V gene TRBV18, with D perhaps matching TRBD2 (6 bases). Germline CDR1 reads KGHSH; CDR2 reads LQKENI. The CDR3 extends over 13 amino acids. V dropped 6 bases and J dropped 4 bases, with 9 bases sitting between them. The CDR3 sequence is CASSGGITGELFF. The CDR3 DNA is TGTGCCAGCTCCGGCGGGATCACCGGGGAGCTGTTTTTT.

The chain uses TRBV7-2 and TRBJ1-4; the D is unclear. CDR3 length equals 13 residues. Germline CDR1 reads SGHTA; CDR2 reads FQGNSA. V was pared by 5 bases and J by 5 bases, with 9 bases between. The CDR3 coding sequence is TGTGCCAGCAGCCGCAACAGAAATGAAAAACTGTTTTTT. It codes for CASSRNRNEKLFF.

V is TRBV4-3 and J is TRBJ2-1; no definite D call. The ends were cut back, 2 bases at V and 0 bases at J, with 17 bases in the middle. CDR1 is LGHNA, CDR2 YSLEER, per germline. CDR3 length equals 18 residues. The CDR3 loop reads CASSQYLYGASSYNEQFF. The CDR3 DNA reads as TGCGCCAGCAGCCAATACCTGTACGGCGCGAGCTCCTACAATGAGCAGTTCTTC.

About this clone itself: Distinct nucleotide sequences in the sample also encode this CDR3. The chain joins TRBV7-8 to TRBJ1-1; no clear D. The germline CDR1 and CDR2 sequences are SGHVS and FQNEAQ. Deletions cut 1 base from V and 0 bases from J, with 3 bases between. CDR3 length equals 13 residues. The CDR3 loop reads CASSLEVNTEAFF. The CDR3 DNA sequence: TGTGCCAGCAGCTTAGAGGTGAACACTGAAGCTTTCTTT.

This chain links TRBV10-2 with TRBJ2-7, with a weak D call TRBD2 (6 bases). CDR3 length: 13 residues. V shed 8 bases and J shed 4 bases, with 15 bases lying between them. CDR1 and CDR2 (germline): WSHSY, SAAADI. The CDR3 nucleotides read TGCGCCAGCCGGGACTCAAAGTTGTACGAGCAGTACTTC. It encodes CASRDSKLYEQYF.

The DNA of the CDR3 is TGCGCCAGCAGCCAAGGTAGAACTAGCGGGATAGGGACCTACAATGAGCAGTTCTTC. As protein: CASSQGRTSGIGTYNEQFF. V usage is TRBV4-3 and J usage is TRBJ2-1; 10 bases line up with TRBD2. CDR1 is LGHNA and CDR2 is YSLEER in the germline V gene. This CDR3 region has 19 residues. V was clipped by 1 base and J by 2 bases; unmatched bases: 11.

The rearrangement joins TRBV19 to TRBJ2-7, with 7 bases lining up with TRBD1. V shed 6 bases and J 5 bases; nucleotides not matched to a gene: 7. The CDR3 runs to 13 residues. CDR1 LNHDA and CDR2 SQIVND come from the germline V gene (reference sequence). Here the CDR3 reads CASRKQGIHEQYF. As DNA, the CDR3 is TGTGCCAGTAGAAAACAGGGGATCCACGAGCAGTACTTC.

V and J are TRBV7-6 and TRBJ2-1, with D possibly called TRBD1 or TRBD2 (5 bases each). The CDR3 runs to 16 residues. Trimming stripped 5 bases from V and 8 bases from J, with 22 bases between. Germline V gene lookup returns CDR1 SGHVS and CDR2 FNYEAQ. The CDR3 region has the DNA TGTGCCAGCAGCCCCCAACCGGGACCCACGAGCTATGAGCAGTTCTTC. Residues: CASSPQPGPTSYEQFF.

The V and J genes are TRBV4-1 and TRBJ2-3, with D perhaps TRBD2 (6 bases). V was clipped by 2 bases and J by 0 bases, with 12 bases between them. Germline-derived CDR1 and CDR2 are MGHRA and YSYEKL. The CDR3 totals 16 residues. The DNA of the CDR3 is TGCGCCAGCAGCCAAAGAACGGGAGTGAGCACAGATACGCAGTATTTT. It codes for CASSQRTGVSTDTQYF.

This clone was detected only once. The chain carries TRBV6-1 and TRBJ2-1, with a possible D match to TRBD2 (5 bases). This CDR3 contains 12 residues. V shed 6 bases and J shed 5 bases, with 8 bases lying between them. The germline CDR1 and CDR2 sequences are MNHNS and SASEGT. The CDR3 is CASRRGNNEQFF. The CDR3 nucleotides are TGTGCCAGCAGACGGGGAAACAATGAGCAGTTCTTC.

The genes are TRBV10-3 and TRBJ2-1; D is unclear. The CDR3 runs 14 residues. The V gene's germline CDR1 is ENHRY and CDR2 SYGVKD. Trimming took off 2 bases at V and 4 bases at J, with 9 bases between the two ends. The CDR3 sequence: CAISEIGAYNEQFF. In nucleotides, the CDR3 is TGTGCCATCAGTGAGATTGGTGCTTACAATGAGCAGTTCTTC.

This clone came up once. The genes are TRBV4-2 and TRBJ1-5; D gene ambiguous. Germline lookup yields CDR1 LGHNA and CDR2 YNFKEQ. The V end lost 3 bases, the J end lost 0 bases, and 9 bases lay between the germline ends. This CDR3 spans 15 amino acids. Written as DNA, the CDR3 is TGTGCCAGCAGCCAGACTGATCCTAGCAATCAGCCCCAGCATTTT. Encoded protein: CASSQTDPSNQPQHF.

The chain uses TRBV28 and TRBJ1-1; D possibly corresponds to TRBD1 (6 bases). This CDR3 has 15 residues. V was trimmed by 5 bases and J by 4 bases, leaving 17 bases between them. From germline, CDR1 is MDHEN and CDR2 SYDVKM. The CDR3 region has the DNA TGTGCCAGCAGTACCCCTCGGGGGGCGGGCACTGAAGCTTTCTTT. Translated: CASSTPRGAGTEAFF.

The rearrangement joins TRBV6-1 to TRBJ2-5, with 8 bases fitting TRBD2. Germline V gene data show CDR1 as MNHNS and CDR2 as SASEGT. The trim removed 4 bases at V and 4 bases at J, leaving 11 bases unmatched. The CDR3 contains 16 residues. CDR3 region: CASSGRQRETRETQYF. CDR3 nucleotides: TGTGCCAGCAGTGGAAGGCAGCGGGAGACCAGAGAGACCCAGTACTTC.

This rearrangement joins TRBV18 to TRBJ2-7; 7 bases are shared with TRBD1. Germline V gene sequence: CDR1 KGHSH, CDR2 LQKENI. J was trimmed by 3 bases and V by 3 bases; bases with no gene match: 2. The CDR3 runs 13 residues. Here the CDR3 reads CASSPGTVYEQYF. CDR3 coding DNA: TGTGCCAGCTCACCCGGGACAGTCTACGAGCAGTACTTC. Using reference TRBV18 and TRBJ2-7 for the parts outside the CDR3, the full variable domain is NAGVMQNPRHLVRRRGQEARLRCSPMKGHSHVYWYRQLPEEGLKFMVYLQKENIIDESGMPKERFSAEFPKEGPSILRIQQVVRGDSAAYFCASSPGTVYEQYFGPGTRLTVT.

The chain combines TRBV6-5 with TRBJ1-5, with D unresolved. This CDR3 comprises 12 residues. Germline lookup yields CDR1 MNHEY and CDR2 SVGAGI. V was cut by 5 bases and J by 5 bases, with 7 bases left in between. The CDR3 DNA sequence: TGTGCCAGCAGTGGAAGGGATCAGCCCCAGCATTTT. This sequence encodes CASSGRDQPQHF.